The clone carrying this T cell receptor beta chain was seen a handful of times. The record originates from a study of T cells after yellow fever vaccination. About the study: SMART-Seq v4 Ultra Low Input prepared libraries from low-cell fractions.

Germline CDR1 reads SGHTA; CDR2 reads FQGNSA. Trimming took off 2 bases at V and 7 bases at J, with 23 bases between the two ends. This CDR3 is 17 amino acids long. TCRdb analysed the 5' RACE reads with MiXCR anew, one entry per CDR3 protein. The sample lists about 220,000 distinct CDR3 sequences, 2.5% to 3.5% seen once, with less than 3.5% in the top ten. V usage is TRBV7-2 and J usage is TRBJ1-2, with D possibly TRBD1 on 5 matching bases. The sample in question was CD4+ T cells sorted from PBMCs, obtained 10 days after the yellow fever booster vaccination. The source is a man in his late teens or twenties who received the YFV17D yellow fever vaccine. The CDR3 spells CASSLPPARAPQGGYTF. The CDR3 DNA sequence: TGTGCCAGCAGCTTACCCCCCGCCAGGGCACCCCAGGGTGGCTACACCTTC.